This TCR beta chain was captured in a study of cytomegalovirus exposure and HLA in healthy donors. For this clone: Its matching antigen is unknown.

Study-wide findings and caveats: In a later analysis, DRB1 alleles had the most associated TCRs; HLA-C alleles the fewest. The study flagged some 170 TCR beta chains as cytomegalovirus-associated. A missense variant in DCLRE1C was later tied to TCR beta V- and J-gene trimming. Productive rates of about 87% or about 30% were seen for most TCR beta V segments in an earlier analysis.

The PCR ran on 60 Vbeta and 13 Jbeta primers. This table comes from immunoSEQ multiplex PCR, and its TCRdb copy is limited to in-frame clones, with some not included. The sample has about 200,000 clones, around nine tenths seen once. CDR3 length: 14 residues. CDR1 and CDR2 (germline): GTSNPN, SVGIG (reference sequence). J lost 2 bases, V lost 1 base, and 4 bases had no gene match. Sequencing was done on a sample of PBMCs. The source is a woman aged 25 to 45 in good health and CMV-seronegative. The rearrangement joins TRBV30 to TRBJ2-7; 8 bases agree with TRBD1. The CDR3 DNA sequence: TGTGCCTGGAGTGGACAGGGGACCACCTACGAGCAGTACTTC. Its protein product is CAWSGQGTTYEQYF. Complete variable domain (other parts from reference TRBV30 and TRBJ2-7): SQTIHQWPATLVQPVGSPLSLECTVEGTSNPNLYWYRQAAGRGLQLLFYSVGIGQISSEVPQNLSASRPQDRQFILSSKKLLLSDSGFYLCAWSGQGTTYEQYFGPGTRLTVT.